The 8 T cell receptor beta chains in this list originate from one sample, sequenced in a study of blood T cell repertoires in COVID-19. Some clones are missing from TCRdb's copy, which holds only in-frame ones; the method was immunoSEQ multiplex PCR. The sample has under 85,000 clones, around 79% seen once; the top ten hold over 8.5%. The sequenced sample was peripheral blood. These receptors were obtained from a man between 50 and 59 years old with acute or convalescent COVID-19.

The gene calls are TRBV3-1 (or the pseudogene TRBV3-2) and TRBJ1-5, with D unresolved. CDR3 length: 14 amino acids. Looked up from germline, CDR1 is LGHDT and CDR2 is YNNKEL (reference sequence). Trimming stripped 2 bases from V and 1 base from J, with 6 bases between. The CDR3 here is CASSQSGSNQPQHF. For the CDR3, the DNA is TGTGCCAGCAGCCAAAGCGGAAGCAATCAGCCCCAGCATTTT.

This chain joins TRBV3-1 (or the pseudogene TRBV3-2) and TRBJ1-5, with TRBD1 identical over 11 bases. The CDR3 is made up of 16 amino acids. J gave up 5 bases and V 0 bases, and 3 bases lay outside the gene matches. CDR1 and CDR2 from the germline V gene are LGHDT and YNNKEL (reference sequence). For the CDR3, the DNA is TGTGCCAGCAGCCAAGATGTGGGACAGGGGGATCAGCCCCAGCATTTT. Translation: CASSQDVGQGDQPQHF.

The chain links TRBV6-5 to TRBJ2-6, with D tentatively TRBD2 (5 bases). With 0 bases removed from V and 2 bases from J, the gap between germline ends came to 8 bases. This CDR3 is 16 amino acids long. Germline V CDR1 and CDR2: MNHEY, SVGAGI. The chain's CDR3 is CASSYSEGTGANVLTF. CDR3 bases: TGTGCCAGCAGTTACTCTGAGGGCACTGGGGCCAACGTCCTGACTTTC.

The table lists this clone with a count of one. The chain couples TRBV5-6 to TRBJ2-6, with TRBD1 matching 7 bases. CDR3 length: 17 amino acids. Germline V gives CDR1 SGHDT, CDR2 YYEEEE. Trimming took 1 base from V and 4 from J; bases not matched to a gene: 8. The CDR3 sequence: CASSLSQGVGGANVLTF. The CDR3 nucleotides are TGTGCCAGCAGCTTGAGTCAGGGGGTAGGAGGGGCCAACGTCCTGACTTTC.

This sequence joins TRBV29-1 and TRBJ1-4; 8 bases are a match to TRBD1. J lost 8 bases, V lost 7 bases, and 6 bases had no gene match. This CDR3 contains 12 residues. The germline V gene has CDR1 SQVTM and CDR2 ANQGSEA. The DNA for the CDR3 is TGCAGCGCCGGGACAGGTTGGGAAAAACTGTTTTTT. Translation: CSAGTGWEKLFF.

This sequence joins TRBV6-5 and TRBJ1-2; tentatively, D is TRBD1 (6 bases). The ends were cut back, 0 bases at V and 3 bases at J, with 14 bases in the middle. This CDR3 has 16 amino acids. Germline CDR1 is MNHEY and CDR2 is SVGAGI. The CDR3 sequence: CASSYSGRGGYYGYTF. The CDR3 region has the DNA TGTGCCAGCAGTTACTCGGGGAGGGGGGGGTACTATGGCTACACCTTC.

The chain employs TRBV7-9 and TRBJ1-4; 7 positions agree with TRBD1. The J segment lost 5 bases and the V segment lost 5 bases, leaving 5 bases of the junction unmatched. The germline V gene encodes CDR1 SEHNR and CDR2 FQNEAQ (reference sequence). This CDR3 region has 14 residues. In nucleotides, the CDR3 is TGTGCCAGCAGCCCTGGGACAGACAATGAAAAACTGTTTTTT. The encoded protein is CASSPGTDNEKLFF.

V and J are TRBV4-2 and TRBJ2-2; 11 bases align to TRBD2. V shed 4 bases and J 4 bases; nucleotides not matched to a gene: 20. The CDR3 sequence is 21 residues long. Germline V gene lookup returns CDR1 LGHNA and CDR2 YNFKEQ. Here the CDR3 reads CASSPGYSYIAGGVGTGELFF. The DNA for the CDR3 is TGTGCCAGCAGCCCCGGATATTCCTACATAGCGGGAGGGGTAGGCACCGGGGAGCTGTTTTTT.